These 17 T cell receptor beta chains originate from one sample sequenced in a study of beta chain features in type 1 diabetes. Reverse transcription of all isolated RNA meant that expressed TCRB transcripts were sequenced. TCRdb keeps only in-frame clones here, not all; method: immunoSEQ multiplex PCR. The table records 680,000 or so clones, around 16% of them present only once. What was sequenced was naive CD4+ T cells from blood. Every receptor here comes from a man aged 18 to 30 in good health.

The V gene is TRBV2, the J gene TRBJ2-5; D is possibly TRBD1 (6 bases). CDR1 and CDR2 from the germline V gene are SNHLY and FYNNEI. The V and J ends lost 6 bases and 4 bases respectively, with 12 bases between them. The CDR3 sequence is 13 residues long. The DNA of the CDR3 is TGTGCCAGCAGCGGACAGTATACAGAGACCCAGTACTTC. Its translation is CASSGQYTETQYF.

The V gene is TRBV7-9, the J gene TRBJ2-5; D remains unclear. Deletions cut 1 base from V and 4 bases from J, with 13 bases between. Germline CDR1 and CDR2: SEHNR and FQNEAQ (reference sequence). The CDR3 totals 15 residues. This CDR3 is CASSLGRVGRETQYF. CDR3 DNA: TGTGCCAGCAGCTTAGGACGTGTCGGGCGAGAGACCCAGTACTTC.

Here the CDR3 reads CASSLAGWGGGETQYF. The CDR3 nucleotides are TGTGCCAGCAGCTTAGCAGGATGGGGGGGCGGCGAGACCCAGTACTTC. The rearrangement uses TRBV7-2 and TRBJ2-5, with TRBD2 as a possible D gene (7 bases). Trimming took 0 bases from V and 5 from J, leaving 16 bases between them. There are 16 residues in the CDR3. CDR1 is SGHTA, CDR2 FQGNSA, per germline.

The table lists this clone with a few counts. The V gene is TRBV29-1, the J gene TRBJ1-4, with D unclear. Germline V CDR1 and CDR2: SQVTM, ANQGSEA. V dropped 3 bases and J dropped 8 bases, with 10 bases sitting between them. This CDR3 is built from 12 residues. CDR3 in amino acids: CSVENDGEKLFF. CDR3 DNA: TGCAGCGTTGAGAACGATGGGGAAAAACTGTTTTTT.

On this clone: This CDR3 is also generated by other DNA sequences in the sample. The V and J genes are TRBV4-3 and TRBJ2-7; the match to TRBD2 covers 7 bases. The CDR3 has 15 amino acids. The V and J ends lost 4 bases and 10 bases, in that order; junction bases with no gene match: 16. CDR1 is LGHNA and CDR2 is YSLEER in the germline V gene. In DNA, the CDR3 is TGCGCCAGCAGCCTAACGGGAGGCCCAGGTGAGGAACAGTACTTC. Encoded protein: CASSLTGGPGEEQYF.

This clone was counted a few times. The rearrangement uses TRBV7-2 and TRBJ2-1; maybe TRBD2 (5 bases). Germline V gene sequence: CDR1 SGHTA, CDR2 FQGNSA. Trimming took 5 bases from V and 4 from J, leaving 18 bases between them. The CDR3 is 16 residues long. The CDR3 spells CASSSGNTFTYNEQFF. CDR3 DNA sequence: TGTGCCAGCAGCAGCGGTAATACGTTCACATACAATGAGCAGTTCTTC.

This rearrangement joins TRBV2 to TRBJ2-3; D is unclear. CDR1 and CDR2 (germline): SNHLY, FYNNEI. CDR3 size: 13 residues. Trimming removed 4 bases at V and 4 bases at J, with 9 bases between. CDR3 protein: CASSVVFADTQYF. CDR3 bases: TGTGCCAGCAGTGTGGTTTTCGCAGATACGCAGTATTTT.

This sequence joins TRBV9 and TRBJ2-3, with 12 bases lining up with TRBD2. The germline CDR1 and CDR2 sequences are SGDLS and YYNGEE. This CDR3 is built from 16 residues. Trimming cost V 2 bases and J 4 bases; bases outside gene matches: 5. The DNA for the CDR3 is TGTGCCAGCAGCGTGACTAGCGGGAGCCGGGCAGATACGCAGTATTTT. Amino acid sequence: CASSVTSGSRADTQYF.

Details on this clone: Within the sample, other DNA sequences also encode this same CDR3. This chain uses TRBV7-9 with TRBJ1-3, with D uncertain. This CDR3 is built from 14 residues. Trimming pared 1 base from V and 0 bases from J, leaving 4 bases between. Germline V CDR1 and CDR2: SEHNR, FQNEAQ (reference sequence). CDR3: CASSLGSSGNTIYF. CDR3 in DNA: TGTGCCAGCAGCTTAGGGAGCTCTGGAAACACCATATATTTT.

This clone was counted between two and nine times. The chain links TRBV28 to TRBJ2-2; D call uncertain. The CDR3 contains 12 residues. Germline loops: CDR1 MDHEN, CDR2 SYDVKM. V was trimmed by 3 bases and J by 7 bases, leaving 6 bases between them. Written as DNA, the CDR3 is TGTGCCAGCAGTTTCATCGTCGGGGAGCTGTTTTTT. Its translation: CASSFIVGELFF.

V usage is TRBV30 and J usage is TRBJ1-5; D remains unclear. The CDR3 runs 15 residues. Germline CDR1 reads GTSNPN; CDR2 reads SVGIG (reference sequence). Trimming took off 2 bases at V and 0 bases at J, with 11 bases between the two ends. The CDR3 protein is CAWSRGGNSNQPQHF. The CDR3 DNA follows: TGTGCCTGGAGTCGAGGAGGGAATAGCAATCAGCCCCAGCATTTT.

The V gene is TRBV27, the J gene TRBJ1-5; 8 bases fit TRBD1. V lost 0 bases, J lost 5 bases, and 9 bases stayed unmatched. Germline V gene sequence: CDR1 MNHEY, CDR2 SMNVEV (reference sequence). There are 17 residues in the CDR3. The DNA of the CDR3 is TGTGCCAGCAGTTTATCCCCCTCCGGGACAGGACATCAGCCCCAGCATTTT. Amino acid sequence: CASSLSPSGTGHQPQHF.

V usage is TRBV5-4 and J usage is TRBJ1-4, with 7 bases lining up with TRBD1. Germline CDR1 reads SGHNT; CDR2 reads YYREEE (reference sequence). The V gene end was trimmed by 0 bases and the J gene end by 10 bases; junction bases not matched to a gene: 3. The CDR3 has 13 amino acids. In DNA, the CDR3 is TGTGCCAGCAGCTTGGTGGGGACAGCAAAACTGTTTTTT. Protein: CASSLVGTAKLFF. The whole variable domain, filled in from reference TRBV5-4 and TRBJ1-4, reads ETGVTQSPTHLIKTRGQQVTLRCSSQSGHNTVSWYQQALGQGPQFIFQYYREEENGRGNFPPRFSGLQFPNYSSELNVNALELDDSALYLCASSLVGTAKLFFGSGTQLSVL.

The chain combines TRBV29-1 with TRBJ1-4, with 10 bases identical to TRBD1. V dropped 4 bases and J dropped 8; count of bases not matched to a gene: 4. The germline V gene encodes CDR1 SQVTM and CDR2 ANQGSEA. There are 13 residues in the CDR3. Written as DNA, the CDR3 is TGCAGCGTTGGGGGACAGGGGCGGGAAAAACTGTTTTTT. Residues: CSVGGQGREKLFF.

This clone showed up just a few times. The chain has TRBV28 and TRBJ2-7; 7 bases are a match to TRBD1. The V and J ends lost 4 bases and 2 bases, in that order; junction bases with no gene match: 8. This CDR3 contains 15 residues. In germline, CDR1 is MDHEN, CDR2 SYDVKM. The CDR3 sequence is CASSSPGTETYEQYF. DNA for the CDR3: TGTGCCAGCAGTTCTCCCGGGACAGAGACCTACGAGCAGTACTTC.

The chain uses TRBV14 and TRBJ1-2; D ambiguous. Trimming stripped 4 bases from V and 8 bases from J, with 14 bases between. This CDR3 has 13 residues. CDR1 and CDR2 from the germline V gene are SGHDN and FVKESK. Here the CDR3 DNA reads TGTGCCAGCAGCCCCTTAAACAGCGGCGGCTACACCTTC. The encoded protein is CASSPLNSGGYTF. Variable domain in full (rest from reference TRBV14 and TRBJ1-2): EAGVTQFPSHSVIEKGQTVTLRCDPISGHDNLYWYRRVMGKEIKFLLHFVKESKQDESGMPNNRFLAERTGGTYSTLKVQPAELEDSGVYFCASSPLNSGGYTFGSGTRLTVV.

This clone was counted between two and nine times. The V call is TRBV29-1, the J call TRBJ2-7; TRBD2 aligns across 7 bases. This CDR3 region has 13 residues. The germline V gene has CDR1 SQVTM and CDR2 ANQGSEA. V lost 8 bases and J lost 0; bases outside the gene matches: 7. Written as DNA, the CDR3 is TGCAGCATGAGGGAGGGACCCTCCTACGAGCAGTACTTC. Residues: CSMREGPSYEQYF.